The 7 T cell receptor beta chains listed next were all sequenced from one sample in a study of blood T cells in healthy people across ages. The second PCR ran about 6 to 11 cycles with a sample-barcoded 5' primer and J-beta primers. TCRdb reprocessed the 5' RACE reads with MiXCR, giving one entry per CDR3 protein. This table has 600,000 to 850,000 distinct CDR3 sequences, roughly 45% appearing once. Sequenced: blood. All receptors derive from a woman aged 55-70 years in good health.

The chain combines TRBV6-5 with TRBJ1-1, with D perhaps TRBD1 (5 bases). Germline CDR1 MNHEY, CDR2 SVGAGI. The CDR3 runs to 15 residues. V lost 4 bases, J lost 0 bases, and 12 bases lay in between. CDR3 sequence: CASSCPGLVNTEAFF. The CDR3 DNA follows: TGTGCCAGCAGTTGCCCGGGGCTCGTGAACACTGAAGCTTTCTTT.

This clonotype was seen ten or more times. The rearrangement uses TRBV7-2 and TRBJ2-7; 7 bases map to TRBD2. This CDR3 contains 15 residues. Germline CDR1 reads SGHTA; CDR2 reads FQGNSA. With V trimmed by 1 base and J by 4 bases, 7 bases remained unmatched. As DNA, the CDR3 is TGTGCCAGCAGCTTAGAAGGAATAGCGGGTTACGAGCAGTACTTC. This sequence encodes CASSLEGIAGYEQYF.

This chain links TRBV7-2 with TRBJ2-1; 12 bases map to TRBD2. Losses at the gene ends were 1 base for V and 3 bases for J; bases not matched to a gene: 4. Germline values: CDR1 SGHTA, CDR2 FQGNSA. The CDR3 consists of 17 residues. As DNA, the CDR3 is TGTGCCAGCAGCTTAGTCGCGACTAGCGGGAGCTACAATGAGCAGTTCTTC. Its protein is CASSLVATSGSYNEQFF. Looking up the rest from reference TRBV7-2 and TRBJ2-1 gives the full variable domain: GAGVSQSPSNKVTEKGKDVELRCDPISGHTALYWYRQSLGQGLEFLIYFQGNSAPDKSGLPSDRFSAERTGGSVSTLTIQRTQQEDSAVYLCASSLVATSGSYNEQFFGPGTRLTVL.

A word on this clonotype: A much larger clone is a single base away; this may be a read error. The chain carries TRBV2 and TRBJ2-5, with D possibly TRBD2 on 6 matching bases. V gave up 6 bases and J gave up 11 bases, with 19 bases separating them. Germline V gene sequence: CDR1 SNHLY, CDR2 FYNNEI. CDR3 length equals 13 residues. CDR3: CASREGPLDEQYF. CDR3 nucleotide sequence: TGTGCCAGCAGGGAGGGACCACTCGATGAGCAGTACTTC.

The chain carries TRBV29-1 and TRBJ2-7; 10 nucleotides align to TRBD1. CDR1 and CDR2 (germline): SQVTM, ANQGSEA. The CDR3 is 13 amino acids. The ends lost 7 bases at V and 7 bases at J; junction bases unmatched: 10. CDR3 sequence (DNA): TGCAGCGGGGACAGGGGAGACGCCAATGAGCAGTACTTC. It is translated as CSGDRGDANEQYF.

There are a few counts of this clonotype. This chain connects TRBV29-1 to TRBJ2-3; 8 positions match TRBD2. CDR3 size: 15 residues. Germline loops: CDR1 SQVTM, CDR2 ANQGSEA. J gave up 2 bases and V 4 bases, and 8 bases lay outside the gene matches. The DNA for the CDR3 is TGCAGCGTTGCCTTCGGACTAGCAGCCACAGATACGCAGTATTTT. It translates to CSVAFGLAATDTQYF.

This clonotype was found a few times. The genes are TRBV29-1 and TRBJ1-1; D ambiguous. This CDR3 is 13 amino acids long. Germline V gene sequence: CDR1 SQVTM, CDR2 ANQGSEA. V shed 7 bases and J shed 1 base, with 13 bases lying between them. CDR3 coding DNA: TGCAGCGCCCAGAAGTCAGAGAACACTGAAGCTTTCTTT. It encodes CSAQKSENTEAFF.